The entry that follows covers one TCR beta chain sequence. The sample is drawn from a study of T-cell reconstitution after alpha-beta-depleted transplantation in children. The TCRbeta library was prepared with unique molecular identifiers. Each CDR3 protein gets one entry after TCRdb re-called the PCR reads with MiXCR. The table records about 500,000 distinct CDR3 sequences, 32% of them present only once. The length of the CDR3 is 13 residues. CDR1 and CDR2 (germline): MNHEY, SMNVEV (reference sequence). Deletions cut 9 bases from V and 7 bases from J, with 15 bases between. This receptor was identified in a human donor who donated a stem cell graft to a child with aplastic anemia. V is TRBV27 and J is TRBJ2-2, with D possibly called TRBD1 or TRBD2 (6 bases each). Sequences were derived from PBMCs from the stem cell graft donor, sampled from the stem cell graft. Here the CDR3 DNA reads TGTGCCAGTCAACCGGGGGCGGGCGGGGAGCTGTTTTTT. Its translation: CASQPGAGGELFF.